Presented here are 31 T cell receptor beta chains from one specimen sequenced in a study of T-cell reconstitution after alpha-beta-depleted transplantation in children. For TCRbeta, the library was prepared with unique molecular identifiers. Using its own MiXCR run on the PCR reads, TCRdb lists one record per CDR3 protein. The data contain fewer than 550,000 distinct CDR3 sequences, under 12% of them singletons. The source was PBMCs, collected before TCRalphabeta/CD19-depleted stem cell transplant. The receptors derive from a child aged 2-9 years with inherited bone marrow failure, due to receive a stem cell transplant.

This clonotype was seen ten or more times. This chain connects TRBV5-1 to TRBJ2-5; D not certain. The V end was cut by 0 bases, the J end by 0 bases, with 6 bases between. The CDR3 is made up of 14 amino acids. Germline V CDR1 and CDR2: SGHRS, YFSETQ. The CDR3 DNA is TGCGCCAGCAGCTTGGCTTATTACCAAGAGACCCAGTACTTC. It translates to CASSLAYYQETQYF.

This clonotype was observed many times. This chain connects TRBV27 to TRBJ1-1; 9 positions agree with TRBD1. The germline gives CDR1 MNHEY, CDR2 SMNVEV (reference sequence). This CDR3 has 15 amino acids. With 2 bases clipped from V and 5 bases from J, the junction kept 6 bases outside the gene matches. In DNA, the CDR3 is TGTGCCAGCAGTTTAAGGACAGGGGTTGAAACTGAAGCTTTCTTT. Translating it yields CASSLRTGVETEAFF.

This clonotype came up a few times. The V and J genes are TRBV7-2 and TRBJ2-7; maybe TRBD2 (5 bases). The CDR3 length is 14 residues. The V end was cut by 5 bases, the J end by 1 base, with 12 bases between. Germline loops: CDR1 SGHTA, CDR2 FQGNSA. CDR3 sequence (DNA): TGTGCCAGCAGCCTCGGGATACATTCCTACGAGCAGTACTTC. This gives the protein CASSLGIHSYEQYF.

Only a few counts were recorded for this clonotype. The chain carries TRBV5-4 and TRBJ2-1, with D unresolved. This CDR3 is 14 amino acids long. V was cut by 1 base and J by 3 bases, with 8 bases left in between. The germline CDR1 and CDR2 sequences are SGHNT and YYREEE (reference sequence). Here the CDR3 DNA reads TGTGCCAGCAGCTTGAACACGAACTACAATGAGCAGTTCTTC. This sequence encodes CASSLNTNYNEQFF. The variable domain in full, with the rest retrieved from reference TRBV5-4 and TRBJ2-1, is ETGVTQSPTHLIKTRGQQVTLRCSSQSGHNTVSWYQQALGQGPQFIFQYYREEENGRGNFPPRFSGLQFPNYSSELNVNALELDDSALYLCASSLNTNYNEQFFGPGTRLTVL.

This clonotype came up many times. The chain is built from TRBV18 and TRBJ2-3; 13 bases are a match to TRBD2. From germline, CDR1 is KGHSH and CDR2 LQKENI. This CDR3 region has 15 residues. The V and J ends lost 8 bases and 3 bases, in that order; junction bases with no gene match: 5. In DNA form, the CDR3 reads TGTGCCAGCAGCCCGGGACTAGCGGGGACAGATACGCAGTATTTT. This sequence encodes CASSPGLAGTDTQYF.

This clonotype was counted many times. The chain carries TRBV10-3 and TRBJ2-1, with D maybe TRBD2 (6 bases). CDR1 and CDR2 (germline): ENHRY, SYGVKD. Trimming removed 0 bases from V and 0 bases from J, with 12 bases in between. The CDR3 consists of 17 residues. The CDR3 DNA follows: TGTGCCATCAGTGAGTCGCTAGCGCCTCCCTCCTACAATGAGCAGTTCTTC. Its translation is CAISESLAPPSYNEQFF.

In its sample, this clonotype was seen many times. The genes are TRBV6-6 and TRBJ2-7, with 9 bases aligning to TRBD2. Germline CDR1 is MNHNY and CDR2 is SVGAGI (reference sequence). V lost 3 bases, J lost 7 bases, and 4 bases stayed unmatched. The CDR3 contains 13 residues. The CDR3: CASSYQREEEQYF. The CDR3 DNA reads TGTGCCAGCAGTTATCAGCGGGAGGAGGAGCAGTACTTC.

As concerns this clonotype: Since a much larger clone is just one base distant, this may be a read error. The CDR3 reads CASSKPGPSGRRYF. In DNA, the CDR3 is TGTGCCAGCAGCAAACCGGGACCTAGCGGGAGGCGGTATTTT. The chain joins TRBV7-2 to TRBJ2-3, with TRBD2 identical over 11 bases. This CDR3 is built from 14 residues. Trimming cost V 5 bases and J 14 bases; bases outside gene matches: 12. CDR1 is SGHTA and CDR2 is FQGNSA in the germline V gene.

This clonotype has a handful of counts. The CDR3 DNA sequence: TGTGCCTGGAGTGTAGTGGTAGGACAGAGGAACACTGAAGCTTTCTTT. Encoded protein: CAWSVVVGQRNTEAFF. The V call is TRBV30, the J call TRBJ1-1; possible D gene TRBD1, 6 bases. This CDR3 is built from 16 residues. Germline CDR1 is GTSNPN and CDR2 is SVGIG (reference sequence). Trimming removed 0 bases from V and 1 base from J, with 15 bases in between.

This clonotype was recorded at least ten times. The gene calls are TRBV21-1 and TRBJ1-6; no DNA check was done on the table's D call, TRBD1. TRBV21-1 corresponds to a pseudogene. CDR3 length: 15 residues. The CDR3 DNA sequence: TGTGCCAGCAGCTCTCGACAGGGTTATAATTCACCCCTCCACTTT. It translates to CASSSRQGYNSPLHF.

Many counts were recorded for this clonotype. The V gene is TRBV9, the J gene TRBJ1-1, with 7 bases fitting TRBD1. The CDR3 contains 15 residues. J lost 4 bases, V lost 0 bases, and 6 bases had no gene match. CDR1 is SGDLS, CDR2 YYNGEE, per germline. The CDR3 is CASSVVPTGLTEAFF. CDR3 DNA: TGTGCCAGCAGCGTAGTCCCGACAGGGCTCACTGAAGCTTTCTTT.

The chain has TRBV2 and TRBJ1-2; D is unclear. Between the trimmed V and J ends, which lost 3 bases and 7 bases, there was a span of 9 bases. This CDR3 comprises 12 residues. Germline V gene data show CDR1 as SNHLY and CDR2 as FYNNEI. The CDR3 bases are TGTGCCAGCAGTGACGGGTTTGGTGGCTACACCTTC. Translation: CASSDGFGGYTF. Full variable domain (outside the CDR3, taken from reference TRBV2 and TRBJ1-2): EPEVTQTPSHQVTQMGQEVILRCVPISNHLYFYWYRQILGQKVEFLVSFYNNEISEKSEIFDDQFSVERPDGSNFTLKIRSTKLEDSAMYFCASSDGFGGYTFGSGTRLTVV.

This clonotype has at least ten counts. The V gene is TRBV6-1, the J gene TRBJ2-7; the D gene is possibly TRBD2 (5 bases). This CDR3 has 14 residues. V lost 5 bases and J 2 bases, leaving 13 bases between the germline ends. The germline CDR1 and CDR2 sequences are MNHNS and SASEGT. The CDR3 is CASSREGAAYEQYF. CDR3 DNA sequence: TGTGCCAGCAGTAGGGAAGGAGCGGCCTACGAGCAGTACTTC.

J is TRBJ2-3 and V is TRBV5-1; no clear D gene. In germline, CDR1 is SGHRS, CDR2 YFSETQ. The CDR3 extends over 14 amino acids. The V end lost 3 bases, the J end lost 7 bases, and 15 bases lay between the germline ends. CDR3 loop: CASSSSGWGNTQYF. The CDR3 region has the DNA TGCGCCAGCAGCTCTTCCGGATGGGGAAATACGCAGTATTTT. Based on the CDR3 plus reference TRBV5-1 and TRBJ2-3, the full variable domain is KAGVTQTPRYLIKTRGQQVTLSCSPISGHRSVSWYQQTPGQGLQFLFEYFSETQRNKGNFPGRFSGRQFSNSRSEMNVSTLELGDSALYLCASSSSGWGNTQYFGPGTRLTVL.

In its sample, this clonotype was seen a few times. V is TRBV5-1 and J is TRBJ2-1; 7 bases fit TRBD1. The V and J ends lost 0 bases and 0 bases, in that order; junction bases with no gene match: 6. Germline-derived CDR1 and CDR2 are SGHRS and YFSETQ. This CDR3 contains 17 residues. The DNA of the CDR3 is TGCGCCAGCAGCTTGGGGGGACAGTTTAGCTCCTACAATGAGCAGTTCTTC. Its translation: CASSLGGQFSSYNEQFF.

Notes on this clonotype: The junction shows a germline mismatch at one end, possibly a read error. V gene TRBV30 combines with J gene TRBJ1-2; D remains ambiguous. This CDR3 has 16 residues. Germline V gene sequence: CDR1 GTSNPN, CDR2 SVGIG (reference sequence). For the CDR3, the DNA is TGTGTCTGGAGTGTACAATGGACCGCGGGCTTTCCTGGCTACACCTTC. Translation: CVWSVQWTAGFPGYTF.

On this clonotype: A junction end diverges from the germline sequence, so it may reflect a read error. The V and J genes are TRBV7-7 and TRBJ2-5; D is ambiguous. This CDR3 is 15 amino acids long. Germline lookup yields CDR1 SSHAT and CDR2 FNYEAQ (reference sequence). The CDR3 here is CASSPTPVIQETQYF. In DNA, the CDR3 is TGTGCTAGCAGTCCGACCCCGGTTATCCAAGAGACCCAGTACTTC. Based on the CDR3 plus reference TRBV7-7 and TRBJ2-5, the full variable domain is GAGVSQSPRYKVTKRGQDVTLRCDPISSHATLYWYQQALGQGPEFLTYFNYEAQPDKSGLPSDRFSAERPEGSISTLTIQRTEQRDSAMYRCASSPTPVIQETQYFGPGTRLLVL.

This clonotype was seen many times. This chain joins TRBV12-3 or TRBV12-4 and TRBJ1-2, with D unclear. The V and J ends lost 4 bases and 6 bases respectively, with 15 bases between them. The CDR3 is made up of 14 amino acids. The CDR3 bases are TGTGCCAGCAGTTGGGGAAGGACCTGGGATGGCTACACCTTC. It translates to CASSWGRTWDGYTF.

This clonotype was counted at least ten times. The chain employs TRBV10-3 and TRBJ1-4; 7 bases are a match to TRBD1. The junction had 5 bases not matched to a gene; V was cut back by 1 base and J by 0 bases. The CDR3 length is 17 residues. Germline CDR1 is ENHRY and CDR2 is SYGVKD. CDR3 coding DNA: TGTGCCATCAGTGAGTTTCGGACAGGCCCAACTAATGAAAAACTGTTTTTT. Translation: CAISEFRTGPTNEKLFF.

The chain employs TRBV27 and TRBJ2-3; 11 bases are shared with TRBD2. From germline, CDR1 is MNHEY and CDR2 SMNVEV (reference sequence). V was pared by 8 bases and J by 5 bases, with 15 bases of the junction left unmatched. The CDR3 is 17 residues long. Here the CDR3 DNA reads TGTGCCAGCTCCATACCGAGACTAGCGGGGAATAGAGATACGCAGTATTTT. Its protein product is CASSIPRLAGNRDTQYF.

There are a few counts of this clonotype. The chain employs TRBV7-8 and TRBJ2-3, with TRBD2 identical over 9 bases. V trimming: 5 bases; J trimming: 2 bases; junction bases outside the gene matches: 8. Germline V lookup: CDR1 SGHVS, CDR2 FQNEAQ. The CDR3 is 16 residues long. The CDR3 protein is CASSPLTSGNTDTQYF. DNA for the CDR3: TGTGCCAGCAGCCCCCTGACTAGCGGAAACACAGATACGCAGTATTTT.

This rearrangement joins TRBV20-1 to TRBJ2-2, with 8 nucleotides matching TRBD2. With V trimmed by 6 bases and J by 5 bases, 14 bases remained unmatched. From germline, CDR1 is DFQATT and CDR2 SNEGSKA (reference sequence). This CDR3 has 16 residues. The CDR3 nucleotides read TGCAGTGCCCCTCTGGTAGCGGGATTAGGAACCGGGGAGCTGTTTTTT. It yields the protein CSAPLVAGLGTGELFF.

This clonotype was recorded at least ten times. The rearrangement uses TRBV28 and TRBJ2-7, with a weak D call TRBD1 (5 bases). V lost 3 bases and J 5 bases, leaving 14 bases between the germline ends. CDR1 is MDHEN and CDR2 is SYDVKM in the germline V gene. The CDR3 runs 14 residues. The CDR3 DNA follows: TGTGCCAGCAGTTTTTGGCAGGGCTTCCACGAGCAGTACTTC. Translating it yields CASSFWQGFHEQYF. Filled out from reference TRBV28 and TRBJ2-7, the complete variable domain reads DVKVTQSSRYLVKRTGEKVFLECVQDMDHENMFWYRQDPGLGLRLIYFSYDVKMKEKGDIPEGYSVSREKKERFSLILESASTNQTSMYLCASSFWQGFHEQYFGPGTRLTVT.

This clonotype appeared a few times. The chain couples TRBV29-1 to TRBJ2-3; tentative D call: TRBD2 (6 bases). The germline gives CDR1 SQVTM, CDR2 ANQGSEA. Trimming shortened V by 4 bases and J by 0 bases, and 8 bases separated the two germline ends. The CDR3 is made up of 13 amino acids. CDR3 loop: CSVAGTSTDTQYF. The CDR3 nucleotides read TGCAGCGTTGCCGGGACTAGCACAGATACGCAGTATTTT.

This clonotype showed up many times. The chain is built from TRBV11-2 and TRBJ2-1, with 16 bases matching TRBD2. CDR3 length: 22 amino acids. Trimming at V came to 0 bases and at J to 8 bases, leaving 19 bases not matched to a gene. CDR1 is SGHAT, CDR2 FQNNGV, per germline. The CDR3 bases are TGTGCCAGCAGCTTAGAGCGTGCGGGGACTAGCGGGAGGGGGAGCGAGGACGATGAGCAGTTCTTC. Protein: CASSLERAGTSGRGSEDDEQFF.

This clonotype was recorded many times. The V gene is TRBV20-1, the J gene TRBJ2-7; 9 bases fit TRBD1. Germline assignment: CDR1 DFQATT and CDR2 SNEGSKA (reference sequence). V shed 1 base and J 3 bases; nucleotides not matched to a gene: 7. The CDR3 totals 15 residues. CDR3 residues: CSARATDRGDYEQYF. The CDR3 nucleotides read TGCAGTGCTAGAGCCACGGACAGGGGCGACTACGAGCAGTACTTC.

This clonotype was recorded many times. V and J are TRBV20-1 and TRBJ1-6, with a weak D call TRBD1 (5 bases). V was pared by 4 bases and J by 5 bases, with 15 bases between. CDR3 length equals 15 residues. The V gene's germline CDR1 is DFQATT and CDR2 SNEGSKA (reference sequence). CDR3 residues: CSATKIQGDNSPLHF. The CDR3 bases are TGCAGTGCTACCAAGATCCAGGGAGATAATTCACCCCTCCACTTT.

This clonotype was picked up a small number of times. V and J are TRBV15 and TRBJ2-7, with D tentatively TRBD2 (5 bases). CDR3 length: 13 amino acids. Per germline, CDR1 LNHNV and CDR2 YYDKDF (reference sequence). The V and J ends lost 5 bases and 5 bases respectively, with 13 bases between them. CDR3 loop: CATSGLRADEQYF. In nucleotides, the CDR3 is TGTGCCACCAGCGGGCTCAGAGCGGACGAGCAGTACTTC.

The rearrangement joins TRBV20-1 to TRBJ1-2; 11 nucleotides align to TRBD1. With 6 bases clipped from V and 8 bases from J, the junction kept 11 bases outside the gene matches. The CDR3 length is 14 residues. Germline-derived CDR1 and CDR2 are DFQATT and SNEGSKA (reference sequence). CDR3 DNA sequence: TGCAGTGCGACCGGGACAGGGGGGATGTGGGGCTACACCTTC. Its translation: CSATGTGGMWGYTF.

The sample holds many counts of this clonotype. The gene calls are TRBV12-3 or TRBV12-4 and TRBJ2-1, with TRBD2 matching 10 bases. Trimming at V came to 6 bases and at J to 3 bases, leaving 2 bases not matched to a gene. This CDR3 spans 14 amino acids. CDR3 in amino acids: CASRIAGGYNEQFF. The CDR3 nucleotides read TGTGCCAGCAGGATAGCGGGAGGCTACAATGAGCAGTTCTTC.

This clonotype was seen repeatedly, ten times or more. At one end the junction does not follow the germline gene, possibly because of a read error. The CDR3 DNA follows: TGCAGTTCTAGAGATCGAGGAGCAGAGACCCAGTACTTC. As protein: CSSRDRGAETQYF. This chain connects TRBV20-1 to TRBJ2-5; D is unresolved. The CDR3 loop spans 13 amino acids. CDR1 and CDR2 from the germline V gene are DFQATT and SNEGSKA (reference sequence).